Sequencing of this T cell receptor beta chain was carried out in a study of T cell repertoires in cytomegalovirus infection. Trimming removed 6 bases from V and 3 bases from J; junction bases left unmatched: 5. The CDR3 spans 14 residues. Germline values: CDR1 SGHTA, CDR2 FQGNSA. To note about this clonotype: Its antigen is as yet unknown.

TCRdb itself ran the reads through MiXCR, one entry per CDR3 protein. Found here are 300,000 to 400,000 distinct CDR3 sequences, 20% to 30% of them singletons; the top ten hold 10% to 15%. Sequenced material: cultured PBMCs, taken from culture after CMV antigen stimulation. The V call is TRBV7-2, the J call TRBJ2-3, with 8 bases identical to TRBD2. The receptor was derived from a human donor in good health (CMV status not recorded). Some clones in this sample may be carry-over from other donors' samples. CDR3 DNA sequence: TGTGCCAGCAGGCGAGCGGGAGAGACAGATACGCAGTATTTT. Translation gives CASRRAGETDTQYF.